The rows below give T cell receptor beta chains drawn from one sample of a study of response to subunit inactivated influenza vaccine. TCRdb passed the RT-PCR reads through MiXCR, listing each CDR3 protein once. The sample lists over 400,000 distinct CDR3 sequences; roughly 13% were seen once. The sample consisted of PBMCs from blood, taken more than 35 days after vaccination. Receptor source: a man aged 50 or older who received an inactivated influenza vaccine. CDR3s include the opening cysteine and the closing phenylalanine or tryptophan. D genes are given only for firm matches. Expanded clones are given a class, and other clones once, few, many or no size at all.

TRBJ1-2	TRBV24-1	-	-	CATSDAIGYGYTF	TGTGCCACCAGTGACGCGATAGGCTATGGCTACACCTTC
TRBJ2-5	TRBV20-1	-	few	CSARGPGLQETQYF	TGCAGTGCTAGGGGCCCGGGACTGCAAGAGACCCAGTACTTC
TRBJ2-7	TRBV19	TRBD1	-	CASSKPGQGAYEQYF	TGTGCCAGTAGTAAACCGGGACAGGGGGCTTACGAGCAGTACTTC
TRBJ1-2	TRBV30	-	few	CAWRPGFYGYTF	TGTGCCTGGAGACCAGGGTTCTATGGCTACACCTTC
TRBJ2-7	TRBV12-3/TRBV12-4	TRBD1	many	CASSLVDRGFYEQYF	TGTGCCAGCAGTTTAGTTGACAGGGGATTCTACGAGCAGTACTTC
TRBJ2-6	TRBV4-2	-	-	CASSQLTGGSGANVLTF	TGTGCCAGCAGCCAGTTAACCGGGGGCTCTGGGGCCAACGTCCTGACTTTC
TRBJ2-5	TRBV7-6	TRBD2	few	CASSLMGTSVETQYF	TGTGCCAGCAGCTTAATGGGGACTAGTGTGGAGACCCAGTACTTC
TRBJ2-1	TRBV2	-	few	CASSENRGNEQFF	TGTGCCAGCAGTGAAAACCGAGGAAATGAGCAGTTCTTC
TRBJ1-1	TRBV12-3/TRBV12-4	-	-	CASSLEGVGEAFF	TGTGCCAGCAGTTTAGAGGGGGTGGGAGAAGCTTTCTTT
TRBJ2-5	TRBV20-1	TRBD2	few	CSAQRGGQETQYF	TGCAGTGCTCAGCGGGGGGGGCAAGAGACCCAGTACTTC
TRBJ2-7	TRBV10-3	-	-	CAISGQGGYYEQYF	TGTGCCATCAGTGGACAGGGAGGCTACTACGAGCAGTACTTC
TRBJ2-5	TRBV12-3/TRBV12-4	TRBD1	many	CASMGDRVQETQYF	TGTGCCAGCATGGGGGACAGGGTGCAAGAGACCCAGTACTTC
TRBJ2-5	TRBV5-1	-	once	CASSPDVMETQYF	TGCGCCAGCAGCCCAGACGTCATGGAGACCCAGTACTTC